The 22 T cell receptor beta chains listed next were all sequenced from one sample in a study of blood T cells in healthy people across ages. A J-beta primer mix and a sample-barcoded 5' primer were used in a second PCR of about 6 to 12 cycles. One entry per CDR3 protein results from TCRdb running MiXCR on the 5' RACE reads. The sample includes approximately 820,000 distinct CDR3 sequences, around 42% of them seen just once. The specimen was blood. Receptors were obtained from a man between 60 and 75 years old in good health.

This clonotype has a handful of counts. The chain links TRBV5-6 to TRBJ1-4, with a weak D call TRBD1 (6 bases). The ends were cut back, 6 bases at V and 0 bases at J, with 12 bases in the middle. The germline gives CDR1 SGHDT, CDR2 YYEEEE. The CDR3 length is 15 residues. The CDR3 DNA reads as TGTGCCAGCACCCGGACAGAAGCAACTAATGAAAAACTGTTTTTT. Translation gives CASTRTEATNEKLFF.

Only a few counts were recorded for this clonotype. The chain employs TRBV20-1 and TRBJ2-3; 7 positions match TRBD2. V was pared by 6 bases and J by 1 base, with 10 bases of the junction left unmatched. The CDR3 spans 15 residues. CDR1 is DFQATT and CDR2 is SNEGSKA in the germline V gene (reference sequence). The CDR3 sequence: CSASSASGRTDTQYF. The CDR3 region has the DNA TGCAGTGCGTCGTCGGCTAGCGGACGCACAGATACGCAGTATTTT.

Details on this clonotype: A junction end diverges from the germline sequence, so it may reflect a read error. This chain links TRBV16 with TRBJ1-1, with TRBD1 identical over 10 bases. From germline, CDR1 is KGHSY and CDR2 FQNENV. CDR3 length: 14 amino acids. The CDR3 DNA is TGTACCAGCAGTAGACAGGGGGCCGACACTGAAGCTTTCTTT. This sequence encodes CTSSRQGADTEAFF.

The chain recombines TRBV28 with TRBJ2-1; the match to TRBD2 covers 13 bases. The CDR3 is 15 amino acids. Germline V gene sequence: CDR1 MDHEN, CDR2 SYDVKM. With 7 bases clipped from V and 8 bases from J, the junction kept 8 bases outside the gene matches. The CDR3 DNA reads as TGTGCCAGCAAAACACTAGCGGGGGGGCCCGATGAGCAGTTCTTC. Its protein product is CASKTLAGGPDEQFF. Using reference TRBV28 and TRBJ2-1 for the parts outside the CDR3, the full variable domain is DVKVTQSSRYLVKRTGEKVFLECVQDMDHENMFWYRQDPGLGLRLIYFSYDVKMKEKGDIPEGYSVSREKKERFSLILESASTNQTSMYLCASKTLAGGPDEQFFGPGTRLTVL.

V gene TRBV2 combines with J gene TRBJ1-2, with D possibly being TRBD1 (5 bases). The CDR3 has 15 residues. Per the germline V gene, CDR1 is SNHLY and CDR2 is FYNNEI. Trimming took 6 bases from V and 6 from J, leaving 20 bases between them. DNA of the CDR3: TGTGCCAGCAGCGATTCTCGTGGGGGTACAGATGGCTACACCTTC. It encodes CASSDSRGGTDGYTF.

V gene TRBV21-1 combines with J gene TRBJ2-2. TRBV21-1 constitutes a pseudogene. The CDR3 extends over 16 amino acids. CDR3 nucleotide sequence: TGTGCCAGTAGCAAAGTTTGGCAGGACCGGACCGGGGAGCTGTTTTTT. It specifies CASSKVWQDRTGELFF.

V usage is TRBV11-2 and J usage is TRBJ2-4; D is perhaps TRBD1 (5 bases). V lost 4 bases and J 14 bases, leaving 15 bases between the germline ends. The CDR3 sequence is 12 residues long. Per the germline V gene, CDR1 is SGHAT and CDR2 is FQNNGV. CDR3 sequence (DNA): TGTGCCAGCAGCTGGGCCCAGGGTTGGAAGTACTTC. It translates to CASSWAQGWKYF.

This chain connects TRBV2 to TRBJ2-2; 8 positions match TRBD2. This CDR3 comprises 16 residues. The V and J ends lost 6 bases and 1 base, in that order; junction bases with no gene match: 7. Germline loops: CDR1 SNHLY, CDR2 FYNNEI. The CDR3: CASSANGGVNTGELFF. CDR3 coding DNA: TGTGCCAGCAGCGCAAACGGGGGGGTGAACACCGGGGAGCTGTTTTTT.

J is TRBJ2-1 and V is TRBV4-1, with TRBD2 as a possible D gene (7 bases). Per the germline V gene, CDR1 is MGHRA and CDR2 is YSYEKL. This CDR3 comprises 19 residues. V gave up 0 bases and J gave up 6 bases, with 24 bases separating them. CDR3 region: CASSQEGGSRDYPGNEQFF. Written as DNA, the CDR3 is TGCGCCAGCAGCCAAGAAGGGGGGTCCCGGGACTACCCCGGCAATGAGCAGTTCTTC.

This chain joins TRBV5-1 and TRBJ2-1; a weak D match, TRBD2 (5 bases). Trimming removed 4 bases at V and 0 bases at J, with 20 bases between. Germline V lookup: CDR1 SGHRS, CDR2 YFSETQ. This CDR3 is built from 18 residues. The CDR3 loop reads CASSDPDYLKSSYNEQFF. As DNA, the CDR3 is TGCGCCAGCAGCGACCCTGACTACCTGAAGAGCTCCTACAATGAGCAGTTCTTC.

This clonotype occurred a few times. The chain recombines TRBV5-1 with TRBJ2-1; 9 bases align to TRBD2. J was trimmed by 10 bases and V by 4 bases; bases with no gene match: 12. Germline loops: CDR1 SGHRS, CDR2 YFSETQ. The CDR3 is 15 amino acids. In DNA form, the CDR3 reads TGCGCCAGCAGCCGCGGGACTAGCAATGACTACGAGCAGTTCTTC. Protein product: CASSRGTSNDYEQFF.

The chain carries TRBV9 and TRBJ1-6; D is possibly TRBD1 (6 bases). The V end was cut by 3 bases, the J end by 7 bases, with 11 bases between. Looked up from germline, CDR1 is SGDLS and CDR2 is YYNGEE. This CDR3 has 14 amino acids. CDR3 in amino acids: CASSERTENSPLHF. The DNA of the CDR3 is TGTGCCAGCAGCGAGAGGACAGAGAATTCACCCCTCCACTTT.

This clonotype showed up just a few times. The rearrangement uses TRBV4-1 and TRBJ2-3, with 10 nucleotides matching TRBD2. Germline trimming cut 6 bases from V and 3 bases from J; bases unmatched to any gene: 12. CDR3 length equals 17 residues. Germline CDR1 and CDR2: MGHRA and YSYEKL. The CDR3 region has the DNA TGCGCCAGCAGTCGTGGGCCCTATAGCGGGGGGACAGATACGCAGTATTTT. The encoded protein is CASSRGPYSGGTDTQYF.

This clonotype came up a few times. This rearrangement joins TRBV4-3 to TRBJ2-3; D remains unclear. Germline V gives CDR1 LGHNA, CDR2 YSLEER. The V end lost 3 bases, the J end lost 2 bases, and 12 bases lay between the germline ends. This CDR3 is 15 amino acids long. CDR3: CASSQRHGYTDTQYF. The CDR3 nucleotides read TGCGCCAGCAGCCAGAGACACGGATACACAGATACGCAGTATTTT.

Here the CDR3 DNA reads TGTGCCAGCAGCCTCGGGACACCCTTCGCTGAGCAGTTCTTC. Protein sequence: CASSLGTPFAEQFF. The rearrangement links TRBV5-4 to TRBJ2-1; weak D call: TRBD1 (6 bases). Trimming took off 4 bases at V and 9 bases at J, with 17 bases between the two ends. Germline CDR1 is SGHNT and CDR2 is YYREEE (reference sequence). The CDR3 consists of 14 residues.

This clonotype was seen only a few times. The chain combines TRBV7-9 with TRBJ2-7; D not resolved. V lost 5 bases, J lost 1 base, and 12 bases lay in between. The CDR3 consists of 14 residues. In germline, CDR1 is SEHNR, CDR2 FQNEAQ (reference sequence). CDR3 DNA: TGTGCCAGCAGCATAACCCAAGGGTCCTACGAGCAGTACTTC. It yields the protein CASSITQGSYEQYF.

This clonotype turned up a few times. The chain links TRBV5-8 to TRBJ1-2; 9 bases are shared with TRBD1. CDR1 and CDR2 from the germline V gene are SGHTS and YDEGEE. V shed 4 bases, J shed 3 bases, and the junction held 10 bases outside the gene matches. This CDR3 spans 16 amino acids. The CDR3 protein is CASSTAGTGKDYGYTF. The DNA of the CDR3 is TGTGCCAGCAGCACGGCCGGGACAGGGAAAGACTATGGCTACACCTTC.

V gene TRBV4-3 combines with J gene TRBJ1-6; 9 bases match TRBD1. Germline assignment: CDR1 LGHNA and CDR2 YSLEER. The V gene end was trimmed by 0 bases and the J gene end by 10 bases; junction bases not matched to a gene: 4. The CDR3 contains 15 residues. The CDR3 protein is CASSQDSDRGSPLHF. CDR3 coding DNA: TGCGCCAGCAGCCAAGATTCGGACAGGGGATCACCCCTCCACTTT.

This clonotype was detected many times. CDR3 sequence reads: CASSRDGDSGANVLTF. The CDR3 nucleotides are TGCGCCAGCAGTCGGGACGGAGACTCTGGGGCCAACGTCCTGACTTTC. V and J are TRBV5-1 and TRBJ2-6; D assignment may be TRBD1 or TRBD2 (5 bases each). This CDR3 region has 16 residues. From germline, CDR1 is SGHRS and CDR2 YFSETQ. Trimming took 5 bases from V and 0 from J, leaving 12 bases between them.

As concerns this clonotype: A read error may be the cause here, since a much bigger clone is one base away. The rearrangement uses TRBV7-2 and TRBJ2-7; D possibly corresponds to TRBD1 (7 bases). Germline V gene lookup returns CDR1 SGHTA and CDR2 FQGNSA. This CDR3 comprises 15 residues. V lost 3 bases, J lost 1 base, and 13 bases lay in between. The CDR3 sequence: CASSFDREASYEQYF. The CDR3 nucleotides read TGTGCCAGCAGCTTCGACAGGGAGGCATCCTACGAGCAGTACTTC.

About this clonotype itself: This may come from a read error, since a much larger clone is one base off. The chain links TRBV9 to TRBJ2-7; D possibly matches TRBD1 or TRBD2 (5 bases each). CDR1 is SGDLS, CDR2 YYNGEE, per germline. The CDR3 consists of 14 residues. V was trimmed by 1 base and J by 5 bases, leaving 13 bases between them. CDR3 DNA: TGTGCCAGCAGCGTAACTCCAGGGACCGACGAGCAGTACTTC. It encodes CASSVTPGTDEQYF. The whole variable domain, filled in from reference TRBV9 and TRBJ2-7, reads DSGVTQTPKHLITATGQRVTLRCSPRSGDLSVYWYQQSLDQGLQFLIQYYNGEERAKGNILERFSAQQFPDLHSELNLSSLELGDSALYFCASSVTPGTDEQYFGPGTRLTVT.

This clonotype was observed a few times. The V gene is TRBV7-2, the J gene TRBJ2-7, with 8 bases aligning to TRBD2. Germline CDR1 reads SGHTA; CDR2 reads FQGNSA. The ends lost 1 base at V and 0 bases at J; junction bases unmatched: 5. CDR3 size: 16 residues. The CDR3 protein is CASSLGSGASSYEQYF. The DNA for the CDR3 is TGTGCCAGCAGCTTAGGTAGCGGGGCCAGCTCCTACGAGCAGTACTTC.